These T cell receptor beta chains were read from a single sample in a study of cytomegalovirus exposure and HLA in healthy donors. Generated by immunoSEQ multiplex PCR, the TCRdb table keeps only in-frame clones and is missing some. This table has about 120,000 clones, 77% appearing once. Sequencing was carried out using PBMCs. Every receptor here comes from a human donor in good health. Both conserved end residues are part of each CDR3. The D gene is left open where the match is weak. Part of the rows lack a size; the others show once, few, many or a class for expanded clones.

TGTGCCAGCAGCTCGACTAGTCTATACGAGCAGTACTTC	CASSSTSLYEQYF	TRBV7-9	few	TRBJ2-7	-
TGTGCCAGCAGACAATCTAGCGGTGGAGAGACCCAGTACTTC	CASRQSSGGETQYF	TRBV2	-	TRBJ2-5	TRBD2
TGCAGCGTTGAAGCATTGCAGGGAAGCCTTTCACCCCTCCACTTT	CSVEALQGSLSPLHF	TRBV29-1	-	TRBJ1-6	-
TGTGCCAGCAGCCGACACGGGGAAGTCGAAATGGGTGAGCAGTTCTTC	CASSRHGEVEMGEQFF	TRBV11-2	once	TRBJ2-1	-
TGCGCCAGCAGCCACCTGACAGGGGCGAACACTGAAGCTTTCTTT	CASSHLTGANTEAFF	TRBV4-1	-	TRBJ1-1	TRBD1
TGTGCCAGCAGCGACGCGGGGGCCGGGTTCGATGAGCAGTTCTTC	CASSDAGAGFDEQFF	TRBV6-5	-	TRBJ2-1	-
TGTGCCAGCAGCCTGGGACAGGGTTATTCACCCCTCCACTTT	CASSLGQGYSPLHF	TRBV14	-	TRBJ1-6	TRBD1
TGTGCCAGCAGTCCCCAGGGACACCACACTGAAGCTTTCTTT	CASSPQGHHTEAFF	TRBV28	-	TRBJ1-1	-
TGTGCCAGCAGCCAAGGACTAGCGGGAGGAGGGAACACCGGGGAGCTGTTTTTT	CASSQGLAGGGNTGELFF	TRBV5-4	-	TRBJ2-2	TRBD2
TGCGCCAGCAGCCAAGCAAGACGACTCAGCACTGAAGCTTTCTTT	CASSQARRLSTEAFF	TRBV4-1	-	TRBJ1-1	-
TGTGCCAGCAGCTTAGGCGGAAAGGGGGGCAATCAGCCCCAGCATTTT	CASSLGGKGGNQPQHF	TRBV13	-	TRBJ1-5	-
TGTGCCATTGGGCGGAACACTGAAGCTTTCTTT	CAIGRNTEAFF	TRBV6-6	-	TRBJ1-1	-
TGTGCCAGCAGCTTGTCACAGGGAGTTAATCAGCCCCAGCATTTT	CASSLSQGVNQPQHF	TRBV11-2	-	TRBJ1-5	-
TGTGCCAGCAGCTCAACTCCGACAGGGGGGAACACTGAAGCTTTCTTT	CASSSTPTGGNTEAFF	TRBV13	-	TRBJ1-1	TRBD1
TGTGCCAGTAACCCGCGGCTTCCCACTGGAAACACCATATATTTT	CASNPRLPTGNTIYF	TRBV19	-	TRBJ1-3	-
TGTGCCAGCAGCCCTGGAGGGGTCTCCAACTATGGCTACACCTTC	CASSPGGVSNYGYTF	TRBV5-6	-	TRBJ1-2	-
TGTGCCAGCAGCTTAGGAGGATTTCGGCGGGAGGGGAACAATGAGCAGTTCTTC	CASSLGGFRREGNNEQFF	TRBV11-2	few	TRBJ2-1	TRBD2
TGCGCCAGCAGCTTAACAGGGGACCCCACCTACGAGCAGTACTTC	CASSLTGDPTYEQYF	TRBV5-1	-	TRBJ2-7	TRBD1
TGCGCCAGCAGGGAGGACAGGGGTGGAGGAAACACCATATATTTT	CASREDRGGGNTIYF	TRBV10-2	-	TRBJ1-3	TRBD1
TGTGCCAGCAGCCGCGGGAGGGAAGAGACCCAGTACTTC	CASSRGREETQYF	TRBV7-3	-	TRBJ2-5	TRBD2
TGTGCCAGCAGCTTAGCGACAGGACTGGGCTATGGCTACACCTTC	CASSLATGLGYGYTF	TRBV7-9	-	TRBJ1-2	-
TGTGCCAGCAGCTTGGCCTATACCTACGAGCAGTACTTC	CASSLAYTYEQYF	TRBV5-4	-	TRBJ2-7	-
TGTGCCACCAGCCATTCCTCTGGGGGGGCGAGCTATGGCTACACCTTC	CATSHSSGGASYGYTF	TRBV15	once	TRBJ1-2	-
TGTGCCAGCAGCCCAGCCGGCGGGATTGGCAAAAACATTCAGTACTTC	CASSPAGGIGKNIQYF	TRBV13	-	TRBJ2-4	-
TGTGCCAGCAGTGGAGGGCTCTATAATTCACCCCTCCACTTT	CASSGGLYNSPLHF	TRBV25-1	-	TRBJ1-6	-
TGCGCCAGCAGTTCGGGCGGGACTAGCTACGAGCAGTACTTC	CASSSGGTSYEQYF	TRBV5-1	few	TRBJ2-7	TRBD2
TGTGCCAGCAGCTTTAGGAGCGGGAGAGTTACCCCCCGAACCTACGAGCAGTACTTC	CASSFRSGRVTPRTYEQYF	TRBV5-6	-	TRBJ2-7	TRBD2
TGTGCCAGCAGTTTTGGGGGACAGGGCGAAGCTTTCTTT	CASSFGGQGEAFF	TRBV28	-	TRBJ1-1	TRBD1
TGCAGTGCATGGGGGGACGAGCAGTACTTC	CSAWGDEQYF	TRBV20-1	few	TRBJ2-7	-
TGTGCCAGCAGTTCGGGACTAGCGGGAGAGGAGACCCAGTACTTC	CASSSGLAGEETQYF	TRBV28	once	TRBJ2-5	TRBD2
TGCGCCAGCAGCCCAGGGGACCGCTCTGGCGAGCAGTACTTC	CASSPGDRSGEQYF	TRBV5-1	-	TRBJ2-7	-
TGCGCCAGCAGCCAAGAAGCTGGCGGGAGGGGCACCGGGGAGCTGTTTTTT	CASSQEAGGRGTGELFF	TRBV4-1	once	TRBJ2-2	TRBD2
TGTGCCAGCAGCTTCGGACAGGGGCTAGGGCCCCAGCATTTT	CASSFGQGLGPQHF	TRBV5-4	-	TRBJ1-5	TRBD1
TGCGCCAGCAGCCCAGGCCCATTGGGACTTAACGAGCAGTACTTC	CASSPGPLGLNEQYF	TRBV5-1	-	TRBJ2-7	-
TGCGCCAGCAGTGAGTTTACTAGCGGCTACAATGAGCAGTTCTTC	CASSEFTSGYNEQFF	TRBV10-2	-	TRBJ2-1	TRBD2
TGTGCCAGCAGTGTATCCAGTATTATACAGCCCCAGCATTTT	CASSVSSIIQPQHF	TRBV2	-	TRBJ1-5	-
TGTGCCAGCAGCCAATCCCCTAGGAGCTACGAGCAGTACTTC	CASSQSPRSYEQYF	TRBV11-2	-	TRBJ2-7	-
TGCGCCAGCAGCTTAAGCGGGGGGAGCACAGATACGCAGTATTTT	CASSLSGGSTDTQYF	TRBV5-1	-	TRBJ2-3	TRBD2
TGTGCCAGCACCAACTCCTACGAGCAGTACTTC	CASTNSYEQYF	TRBV2	-	TRBJ2-7	-
TGTGCCAGCGTCGGGGAGGCTTATCGGGAGTACTTC	CASVGEAYREYF	TRBV6-1	-	TRBJ2-7	-
TGTGCCAGCAGCAGGGGACAGGGAGGATCCTACAATGAGCAGTTCTTC	CASSRGQGGSYNEQFF	TRBV5-6	-	TRBJ2-1	TRBD1
TGTGCCAGCAGTGATATAGGGGAGGTAAAGCAGCCCCAGCATTTT	CASSDIGEVKQPQHF	TRBV2	-	TRBJ1-5	-
TGTGCCAGCAGCTTGGTAGGGGGCTCCTACGAGCAGTACTTC	CASSLVGGSYEQYF	TRBV5-5	-	TRBJ2-7	-
TGCGCCAGCAGCCACACGCGGGGGACCGAAAAACTGTTTTTT	CASSHTRGTEKLFF	TRBV4-3	-	TRBJ1-4	-